The 27 T cell receptor beta chains reported below all come from one sample, sequenced in a study of blood T cell repertoires in COVID-19. Sequenced by immunoSEQ multiplex PCR; TCRdb stores in-frame clones only, minus some. The table lists more than 300,000 clones, roughly 87% of them singletons, with approximately 5% in the top ten. Input material: PBMCs or T cells enriched from blood (not recorded which). Source of these receptors: a woman in her thirties who had recovered from COVID-19.

The chain employs TRBV19 and TRBJ2-3, with 7 bases matching TRBD2. Germline-derived CDR1 and CDR2 are LNHDA and SQIVND (reference sequence). This CDR3 has 17 amino acids. V shed 1 base and J 7 bases; nucleotides not matched to a gene: 14. The chain's CDR3 is CASSIVAAGVPRHTQYF. In DNA, the CDR3 is TGTGCCAGTAGTATAGTCGCGGCGGGGGTACCCAGACATACGCAGTATTTT.

V is TRBV19 and J is TRBJ1-2; 7 nucleotides agree with TRBD1. Trimming removed 5 bases from V and 2 bases from J; junction bases left unmatched: 5. This CDR3 region has 14 residues. Looked up from germline, CDR1 is LNHDA and CDR2 is SQIVND (reference sequence). The CDR3 DNA sequence: TGTGCCAGTAGTGGCCAGGGGGAGAACTATGGCTACACCTTC. Protein sequence: CASSGQGENYGYTF.

The chain joins TRBV9 to TRBJ1-3, with D perhaps matching TRBD1 (6 bases). CDR1 is SGDLS, CDR2 YYNGEE, per germline. Trimming stripped 0 bases from V and 3 bases from J, with 19 bases between. The CDR3 is 18 residues long. CDR3 residues: CASSVVPAGATGGNTIYF. In DNA, the CDR3 is TGTGCCAGCAGCGTAGTTCCGGCAGGGGCTACGGGTGGAAACACCATATATTTT.

This clone appeared once. The chain is built from TRBV14 and TRBJ1-6, with D perhaps matching TRBD1 (6 bases). The ends were cut back, 0 bases at V and 6 bases at J, with 9 bases in the middle. The CDR3 has 15 residues. Germline loops: CDR1 SGHDN, CDR2 FVKESK. The DNA for the CDR3 is TGTGCCAGCAGCCAAGAATTAGGGGGTAATTCACCCCTCCACTTT. It is translated as CASSQELGGNSPLHF.

This clone has a handful of counts. This sequence joins TRBV7-9 and TRBJ1-6; TRBD1 might be the D (5 bases). The ends were cut back, 1 base at V and 10 bases at J, with 8 bases in the middle. CDR1 and CDR2 from the germline V gene are SEHNR and FQNEAQ (reference sequence). The CDR3 spans 13 residues. CDR3 region: CASSLGGDSPLHF. The CDR3 DNA is TGTGCCAGCAGCTTAGGCGGGGACTCACCCCTCCACTTT. The full variable domain, its missing parts supplied by reference TRBV7-9 and TRBJ1-6, is DTGVSQNPRHKITKRGQNVTFRCDPISEHNRLYWYRQTLGQGPEFLTYFQNEAQLEKSRLLSDRFSAERPKGSFSTLEIQRTEQGDSAMYLCASSLGGDSPLHFGNGTRLTVT.

The genes are TRBV7-2 and TRBJ2-7, with D maybe TRBD1 (6 bases). Germline V gives CDR1 SGHTA, CDR2 FQGNSA. The CDR3 sequence is 14 residues long. V lost 4 bases, J lost 3 bases, and 13 bases lay in between. The CDR3 protein is CASSSTQGGYEQYF. The DNA for the CDR3 is TGTGCCAGCAGCTCAACACAAGGGGGCTACGAGCAGTACTTC.

The rearrangement links TRBV19 to TRBJ1-4, with D possibly TRBD1 on 6 matching bases. V shed 6 bases and J shed 8 bases, with 16 bases lying between them. Looked up from germline, CDR1 is LNHDA and CDR2 is SQIVND (reference sequence). The length of the CDR3 is 14 residues. The CDR3 loop is CASRTPGVGEKLFF. The CDR3 region has the DNA TGTGCCAGTAGGACGCCAGGGGTAGGCGAAAAACTGTTTTTT.

The rearrangement uses TRBV5-1 and TRBJ2-1; TRBD1 matches at 9 bases. Trimming at V came to 4 bases and at J to 9 bases, leaving 8 bases not matched to a gene. In germline, CDR1 is SGHRS, CDR2 YFSETQ. This CDR3 contains 14 residues. CDR3 nucleotide sequence: TGCGCCAGCAGCATGCGGACAGGGGATGGTGAGCAGTTCTTC. It is translated as CASSMRTGDGEQFF. Looking up the rest from reference TRBV5-1 and TRBJ2-1 gives the full variable domain: KAGVTQTPRYLIKTRGQQVTLSCSPISGHRSVSWYQQTPGQGLQFLFEYFSETQRNKGNFPGRFSGRQFSNSRSEMNVSTLELGDSALYLCASSMRTGDGEQFFGPGTRLTVL.

Note on this clone: Other DNA sequences of this sample code for an identical CDR3. This chain uses TRBV30 with TRBJ1-2, with D possibly TRBD1 on 6 matching bases. There are 12 residues in the CDR3. Per the germline V gene, CDR1 is GTSNPN and CDR2 is SVGIG (reference sequence). Trimming cost V 2 bases and J 4 bases, with 8 bases left between them. The CDR3 bases are TGTGCCTGGAGTACAGGGTCCTATGGCTACACCTTC. This sequence encodes CAWSTGSYGYTF.

This chain connects TRBV18 to TRBJ1-1, with no clear D. CDR3 length: 15 amino acids. In germline, CDR1 is KGHSH, CDR2 LQKENI. Trimming took 0 bases from V and 1 from J, leaving 9 bases between them. The CDR3 coding sequence is TGTGCCAGCTCACCACCGCCGGCAGGGAACACTGAAGCTTTCTTT. Protein: CASSPPPAGNTEAFF.

This clone appeared a few times. This sequence joins TRBV9 and TRBJ1-2, with 8 bases that match TRBD1. CDR1 SGDLS and CDR2 YYNGEE come from the germline V gene. This CDR3 region has 16 residues. Losses at the gene ends were 4 bases for V and 0 bases for J; bases not matched to a gene: 8. The CDR3 here is CASSSRGQGTNYGYTF. The CDR3, as DNA: TGTGCCAGCAGCTCCCGAGGACAGGGAACTAACTATGGCTACACCTTC.

This clone was seen just once. This chain joins TRBV10-3 and TRBJ2-1; D is perhaps TRBD1 (6 bases). V lost 10 bases and J lost 7, with 11 bases in between. From germline, CDR1 is ENHRY and CDR2 SYGVKD. The CDR3 consists of 11 residues. CDR3 loop: CATDGQNEQFF. In nucleotides, the CDR3 is TGTGCCACAGACGGACAGAATGAGCAGTTCTTC.

V gene TRBV30 combines with J gene TRBJ1-6; no reliable D call. The germline CDR1 and CDR2 sequences are GTSNPN and SVGIG (reference sequence). This CDR3 is 12 amino acids long. The V and J ends lost 4 bases and 14 bases respectively, with 15 bases between them. In DNA, the CDR3 is TGTGCCTGGAATGTCGGTCAATTCACCCTCCACTTT. Amino acids: CAWNVGQFTLHF. The full variable domain, completed using reference TRBV30 and TRBJ1-6, is SQTIHQWPATLVQPVGSPLSLECTVEGTSNPNLYWYRQAAGRGLQLLFYSVGIGQISSEVPQNLSASRPQDRQFILSSKKLLLSDSGFYLCAWNVGQFTLHFGNGTRLTVT.

The chain employs TRBV12-5 and TRBJ2-3; possible D gene TRBD2, 7 bases. The germline V gene has CDR1 LGHNT and CDR2 FRNRAP. Trimming removed 6 bases from V and 0 bases from J, with 16 bases in between. The CDR3 has 16 amino acids. The CDR3 coding sequence is TGTGCTAGTGGCTGGGGGGGGCAGGGGAGCACAGATACGCAGTATTTT. Translating gives CASGWGGQGSTDTQYF.

The gene calls are TRBV4-1 and TRBJ1-2, with a tentative D call TRBD1 (5 bases). V gave up 3 bases and J gave up 4 bases, with 15 bases separating them. CDR3 length equals 15 residues. Germline CDR1 is MGHRA and CDR2 is YSYEKL. CDR3 nucleotides: TGCGCCAGCAGCCATGAGCAGGGCCTTCGCTATGGCTACACCTTC. Its translation is CASSHEQGLRYGYTF.

This clone appeared once. The same CDR3 arises from other DNA sequences in this sample as well. The chain couples TRBV30 to TRBJ1-6; 7 nucleotides match TRBD1. Germline values: CDR1 GTSNPN, CDR2 SVGIG (reference sequence). The J segment lost 7 bases and the V segment lost 0 bases, leaving 0 bases of the junction unmatched. This CDR3 region has 13 residues. This chain's CDR3 is CAWSVQGNSPLHF. The CDR3 coding sequence is TGTGCCTGGAGTGTACAGGGGAATTCACCCCTCCACTTT.

This chain joins TRBV6-1 and TRBJ1-5; 7 bases are shared with TRBD1. J lost 2 bases, V lost 3 bases, and 4 bases had no gene match. In germline, CDR1 is MNHNS, CDR2 SASEGT. CDR3 length: 15 residues. The CDR3 bases are TGTGCCAGCAGTGAGGGGACAGTAGGCAATCAGCCCCAGCATTTT. Encoded protein: CASSEGTVGNQPQHF.

This clone was detected only a few times. The V gene is TRBV18, the J gene TRBJ1-1; tentatively, D is TRBD1 (6 bases). V was shortened by 5 bases and J by 5 bases, with 15 bases between the two germline ends. The CDR3 totals 14 residues. Germline CDR1 reads KGHSH; CDR2 reads LQKENI. The CDR3 region is CASSSRQAGTEAFF. DNA for the CDR3: TGTGCCAGCTCAAGCAGACAGGCGGGTACTGAAGCTTTCTTT.

The CDR3 DNA sequence: TGTGCCAGCAGTAAGGACAGATCAAATAATGAAAAACTGTTTTTT. Its translation: CASSKDRSNNEKLFF. This chain uses TRBV7-3 with TRBJ1-4; the D gene is possibly TRBD1 (6 bases). This CDR3 contains 15 residues. Germline V gene lookup returns CDR1 SGHTA and CDR2 FQGTGA. Trimming removed 6 bases at V and 4 bases at J, with 15 bases between.

The chain employs TRBV15 and TRBJ1-2; 12 bases are a match to TRBD1. CDR1 LNHNV and CDR2 YYDKDF come from the germline V gene (reference sequence). The CDR3 is 19 residues long. Trimming removed 5 bases from V and 4 bases from J; junction bases left unmatched: 17. The CDR3 loop is CATSGVVGTGGRVRYGYTF. CDR3 DNA sequence: TGTGCCACCAGCGGAGTGGTAGGGACAGGGGGCAGGGTCCGCTATGGCTACACCTTC.

The chain carries TRBV6-5 and TRBJ2-5, with D perhaps matching TRBD2 (5 bases). Trimming shortened V by 6 bases and J by 3 bases, and 11 bases separated the two germline ends. This CDR3 spans 13 amino acids. Germline V CDR1 and CDR2: MNHEY, SVGAGI. In DNA, the CDR3 is TGTGCCAGCAGCCCGTCGGGAAAAGAGACCCAGTACTTC. Residues: CASSPSGKETQYF.

V is TRBV7-9 and J is TRBJ1-3; a possible D gene is TRBD1 (6 bases). From germline, CDR1 is SEHNR and CDR2 FQNEAQ (reference sequence). The germline V and J ends were trimmed by 3 bases and 3 bases, with 15 bases remaining between them. This CDR3 has 16 residues. For the CDR3, the DNA is TGTGCCAGCAGCTTCAGGGGTAGCCTAGGTGGAAACACCATATATTTT. This sequence encodes CASSFRGSLGGNTIYF.

The rearrangement uses TRBV2 and TRBJ1-2; the D gene is possibly TRBD1 (6 bases). V was clipped by 7 bases and J by 8 bases, with 17 bases between them. From germline, CDR1 is SNHLY and CDR2 FYNNEI. The CDR3 loop spans 13 amino acids. The CDR3 coding sequence is TGTGCCAGCATGGCAGGGGATAGTGTGGGCTACACCTTC. Residues: CASMAGDSVGYTF.

This chain uses TRBV5-4 with TRBJ1-2; a weak D match, TRBD1 (5 bases). Germline CDR1 and CDR2: SGHNT and YYREEE (reference sequence). Between the trimmed V and J ends, which lost 7 bases and 2 bases, there was a span of 15 bases. CDR3 length: 14 amino acids. CDR3 in amino acids: CASLGEGTNYGYTF. The CDR3 DNA reads as TGTGCCAGCCTCGGGGAGGGGACCAACTATGGCTACACCTTC.

In this sample, this clone turned up once. The chain recombines TRBV6-2 or TRBV6-3 with TRBJ2-1; 7 bases align to TRBD2. The germline gives CDR1 MNHEY, CDR2 SVGEGT. The CDR3 consists of 15 residues. V gave up 5 bases and J gave up 2 bases; unmatched junction bases: 6. The CDR3 reads CASSAGTTPYNEQFF. CDR3 DNA: TGTGCCAGCAGTGCCGGGACTACCCCCTACAATGAGCAGTTCTTC.

The chain is built from TRBV5-3 and TRBJ2-3; TRBD1 might be the D (5 bases). TRBV5-3 is sorted into the ORF group, with uncertain function. Trimming stripped 2 bases from V and 6 bases from J, with 13 bases between. The CDR3 is 14 residues long. The CDR3: CARSLRGERDTQYF. As DNA, the CDR3 is TGTGCCAGAAGCTTAAGGGGCGAGCGCGATACGCAGTATTTT.

The V gene is TRBV30, the J gene TRBJ2-1, with D unresolved. There are 12 residues in the CDR3. CDR1 is GTSNPN, CDR2 SVGIG, per germline (reference sequence). Trimming left V 0 bases short and J 3 bases short, with 3 bases between. The CDR3 nucleotides read TGTGCCTGGAGTGTTATCTACAATGAGCAGTTCTTC. Its translation: CAWSVIYNEQFF.